Listed here are 16 T cell receptor beta chains from one sample, sequenced in a study of blood T cell repertoires in COVID-19. TCRdb's copy holds only in-frame clones and misses some; the assay was immunoSEQ multiplex PCR. The data show more than 450,000 clones, with 87% seen just once and 0.7% held by the top ten. Sequencing was carried out using PBMCs or T cells enriched from blood (not recorded which). The source is a woman aged 18-35 years who had recovered from COVID-19.

This sequence joins TRBV4-2 and TRBJ2-7, with D unresolved. Germline lookup yields CDR1 LGHNA and CDR2 YNFKEQ. The CDR3 has 14 amino acids. V lost 4 bases to trimming and J lost 5 bases, with 15 bases between them. The CDR3 region is CASSPVRSHDEQYF. As DNA, the CDR3 is TGTGCCAGCAGCCCAGTACGGAGCCATGACGAGCAGTACTTC.

CDR3 in DNA: TGTGCCAGCAGTGTACTAGGGGGTGATCAGCCCCAGCATTTT. It specifies CASSVLGGDQPQHF. The chain recombines TRBV2 with TRBJ1-5; D is possibly TRBD1 (6 bases). CDR1 is SNHLY, CDR2 FYNNEI, per germline. V gave up 4 bases and J gave up 5 bases, with 12 bases separating them. The CDR3 has 14 amino acids.

CDR3 coding DNA: TGCGCCAGCAGTCTCAACGGGGGGTCGAGCACTGAAGCTTTCTTT. Translated: CASSLNGGSSTEAFF. J is TRBJ1-1 and V is TRBV4-1, with D tentatively TRBD1 (5 bases). Looked up from germline, CDR1 is MGHRA and CDR2 is YSYEKL. Trimming removed 6 bases from V and 4 bases from J, with 18 bases in between. The CDR3 runs 15 residues.

The chain is built from TRBV5-1 and TRBJ2-7; 9 bases map to TRBD1. The CDR3 is 16 amino acids. CDR1 SGHRS and CDR2 YFSETQ come from the germline V gene. The trim removed 4 bases at V and 4 bases at J, leaving 12 bases unmatched. The CDR3 DNA sequence: TGCGCCAGCAGCCCACCAGAGGGGACAGGGAATTACGAGCAGTACTTC. It encodes CASSPPEGTGNYEQYF.

The V and J genes are TRBV19 and TRBJ1-3; D remains unclear. CDR1 and CDR2 from the germline V gene are LNHDA and SQIVND (reference sequence). The CDR3 contains 14 residues. Trimming removed 4 bases from V and 1 base from J, with 8 bases in between. The CDR3 nucleotides are TGTGCCAGTAGTACGAGAACTTCTGGAAACACCATATATTTT. Translating it yields CASSTRTSGNTIYF.

The chain is built from TRBV12-5 and TRBJ1-2, with no clear D. The CDR3 covers 12 residues. Per germline, CDR1 LGHNT and CDR2 FRNRAP. V was clipped by 6 bases and J by 6 bases, with 11 bases between them. The CDR3 sequence is CASGPDVNGYTF. The CDR3 region has the DNA TGTGCTAGTGGCCCAGATGTGAATGGCTACACCTTC.

V and J are TRBV11-2 and TRBJ1-3; unclear D gene. The CDR3 totals 16 residues. Germline V gene lookup returns CDR1 SGHAT and CDR2 FQNNGV. The V end was cut by 5 bases, the J end by 6 bases, with 20 bases between. The CDR3: CASSHRLSNLLNTIYF. The CDR3 region has the DNA TGTGCCAGCAGCCACCGACTTTCAAACTTATTAAACACCATATATTTT.

V gene TRBV6-5 combines with J gene TRBJ1-3; 9 nucleotides line up with TRBD1. The germline CDR1 and CDR2 sequences are MNHEY and SVGAGI. This CDR3 has 15 amino acids. The V gene end was trimmed by 7 bases and the J gene end by 4 bases; junction bases not matched to a gene: 8. CDR3 sequence: CASKTTGGAGNTIYF. The CDR3 DNA is TGTGCCAGCAAGACCACAGGGGGCGCAGGAAACACCATATATTTT.

V is TRBV9 and J is TRBJ1-3; D is perhaps TRBD1 (5 bases). Looked up from germline, CDR1 is SGDLS and CDR2 is YYNGEE. The CDR3 is 16 residues long. The V and J ends lost 4 bases and 0 bases respectively, with 14 bases between them. The CDR3 DNA sequence: TGTGCCAGCAGCCCGGAGCCGACAGACTCTGGAAACACCATATATTTT. This translates into CASSPEPTDSGNTIYF.

This chain links TRBV10-2 with TRBJ2-1; 7 bases are a match to TRBD2. CDR1 and CDR2 (germline): WSHSY, SAAADI. The CDR3 consists of 16 residues. V was pared by 1 base and J by 8 bases, with 11 bases of the junction left unmatched. CDR3 DNA: TGCGCCAGCAGTGAGTTTTGGGGGGGGGAAAGGGATGAGCAGTTCTTC. It specifies CASSEFWGGERDEQFF.

The rearrangement joins TRBV5-1 to TRBJ1-1; 7 bases align to TRBD1. The CDR3 totals 15 residues. CDR1 SGHRS and CDR2 YFSETQ come from the germline V gene. Trimming took 3 bases from V and 3 from J; bases not matched to a gene: 8. CDR3 region: CASSYWDSVDTEAFF. CDR3 sequence (DNA): TGCGCCAGCAGCTACTGGGACAGTGTCGACACTGAAGCTTTCTTT.

V and J are TRBV19 and TRBJ1-6; D uncertain. The CDR3 is 14 residues long. CDR1 LNHDA and CDR2 SQIVND come from the germline V gene (reference sequence). Trimming shortened V by 6 bases and J by 8 bases, and 14 bases separated the two germline ends. The CDR3 protein is CASRTGVVHSPLHF. DNA of the CDR3: TGTGCCAGTAGGACCGGGGTCGTCCATTCACCCCTCCACTTT.

The J gene is TRBJ1-2, the V gene TRBV14; unclear D gene. Germline CDR1 reads SGHDN; CDR2 reads FVKESK. Trimming shortened V by 4 bases and J by 8 bases, and 14 bases separated the two germline ends. The CDR3 has 13 amino acids. CDR3 DNA: TGTGCCAGCAGCCCCAGTCAACTCGGGGGCTACACCTTC. It specifies CASSPSQLGGYTF.

There are a few counts of this clone. This chain links TRBV19 with TRBJ1-1, with a tentative D call TRBD1 (6 bases). Trimming shortened V by 6 bases and J by 1 base, and 15 bases separated the two germline ends. In germline, CDR1 is LNHDA, CDR2 SQIVND (reference sequence). The CDR3 extends over 15 amino acids. The DNA for the CDR3 is TGTGCCAGTAGGGGTGGGGGCAGGTCGAACACTGAAGCTTTCTTT. Protein sequence: CASRGGGRSNTEAFF.

The chain links TRBV19 to TRBJ1-5; TRBD1 is a possible D gene (5 bases). This CDR3 region has 17 residues. CDR1 is LNHDA and CDR2 is SQIVND in the germline V gene (reference sequence). Trimming left V 3 bases short and J 5 bases short, with 20 bases between. CDR3 residues: CASSIGSPSGEYQPQHF. CDR3 coding DNA: TGTGCCAGTAGTATTGGATCTCCCTCGGGGGAATATCAGCCCCAGCATTTT.

About this clone: Other DNA sequences of this sample code for an identical CDR3. The chain carries TRBV20-1 and TRBJ1-1; D call uncertain. CDR1 is DFQATT, CDR2 SNEGSKA, per germline (reference sequence). This CDR3 is built from 11 residues. V lost 5 bases and J lost 1, with 5 bases in between. DNA for the CDR3: TGCAGTGCTCGCAGGAACACTGAAGCTTTCTTT. Translated, it gives CSARRNTEAFF.